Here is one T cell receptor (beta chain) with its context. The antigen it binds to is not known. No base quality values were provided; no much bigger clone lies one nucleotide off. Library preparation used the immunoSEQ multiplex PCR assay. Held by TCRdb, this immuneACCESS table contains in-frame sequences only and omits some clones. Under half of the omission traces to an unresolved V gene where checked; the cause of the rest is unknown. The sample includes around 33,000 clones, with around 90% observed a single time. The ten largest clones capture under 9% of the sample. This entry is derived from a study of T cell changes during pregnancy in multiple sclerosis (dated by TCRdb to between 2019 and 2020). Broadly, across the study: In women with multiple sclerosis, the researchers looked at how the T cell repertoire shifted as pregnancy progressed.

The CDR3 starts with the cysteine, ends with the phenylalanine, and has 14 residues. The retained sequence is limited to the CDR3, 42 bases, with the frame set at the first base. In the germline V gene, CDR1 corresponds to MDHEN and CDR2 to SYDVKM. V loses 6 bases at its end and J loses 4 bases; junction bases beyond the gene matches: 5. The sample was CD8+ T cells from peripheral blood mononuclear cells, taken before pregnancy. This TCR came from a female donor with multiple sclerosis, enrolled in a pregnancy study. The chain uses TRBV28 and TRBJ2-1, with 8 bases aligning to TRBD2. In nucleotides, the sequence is TGTGCCAGCAGACTAGCGGAGATATACAATGAGCAGTTCTTC. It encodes CASRLAEIYNEQFF.